This is a list of T cell receptor beta chains from one sample in a study of cytomegalovirus exposure and HLA in healthy donors. Repertoires were generated with immunoSEQ multiplex PCR, while TCRdb's copy carries only in-frame clones and drops some. The sample has 150,000 to 190,000 clones, roughly 80% seen once. The sequenced material came from PBMCs. These receptors were obtained from a man between 18 and 35 years old in good health and CMV-seronegative. Each CDR3 is given with its conserved first and last residue. D genes are given only for firm matches.

D gene	V gene	J gene	CDR3 DNA	CDR3 protein
-	TRBV18	TRBJ2-7	TGTGCCAGCTCACCAAGGCCTCGGGACGAGCAGTACTTC	CASSPRPRDEQYF
-	TRBV5-6	TRBJ2-7	TGTGCCAGCAGGGGGGTCGTCGGCGGGACTTCACGATCCTACGAGCAGTACTTC	CASRGVVGGTSRSYEQYF
-	TRBV7-6	TRBJ2-3	TGTGCCAGCAGCATCCCGGGGGCAGATACGCAGTATTTT	CASSIPGADTQYF
-	TRBV27	TRBJ1-2	TGTGCCAGCACGGGGGGCTGGGGCTATGGCTACACCTTC	CASTGGWGYGYTF
-	TRBV27	TRBJ2-7	TGTGCCAGCAGTACCCATGACAGCCCCTACGAGCAGTACTTC	CASSTHDSPYEQYF
-	TRBV21-1	TRBJ1-5	TGTGCCAGCAGCAAAGTAATCGTCCGGGTTCCTTTTTCAAATCAGCCCCAGCATTTT	CASSKVIVRVPFSNQPQHF
-	TRBV29-1	TRBJ2-2	TGCAGCGTTGAAGTACGGGGTACCGGGGAGCTGTTTTTT	CSVEVRGTGELFF
-	TRBV28	TRBJ1-1	TGTGCCAGCAGTTTCCCCCGAGTAGACACTGAAGCTTTCTTT	CASSFPRVDTEAFF
-	TRBV28	TRBJ2-1	TGTGCCAGCAGTTCGGGTGGGACTGGAACTTACAATGAGCAGTTCTTC	CASSSGGTGTYNEQFF
TRBD1	TRBV5-1	TRBJ2-7	TGCGCCAGCAGCTTCGGGACAGGGACCTACGAGCAGTACTTC	CASSFGTGTYEQYF
-	TRBV9	TRBJ2-2	TGTGCCAGCAGCCCCGGAGGGACCGGGGAGCTGTTTTTT	CASSPGGTGELFF
-	TRBV14	TRBJ1-2	TGTGCCAGCAGCCAAGATTGGAGTAACTATGGCTACACCTTC	CASSQDWSNYGYTF
-	TRBV5-1	TRBJ2-1	TGCGCCAGCAGCTTGGCTCCAGGCCCATCCTACAATGAGCAGTTCTTC	CASSLAPGPSYNEQFF
-	TRBV6-5	TRBJ1-2	TGTGCCAGCAGTTATTCTCAGGGCGGTGGGTACTATGGCTACACCTTC	CASSYSQGGGYYGYTF
-	TRBV19	TRBJ1-5	TGTGCCAGTAGTATAGATCGCAACAGGGCACGGACCCAGCATTTT	CASSIDRNRARTQHF
TRBD1	TRBV7-8	TRBJ1-6	TGTGCCAGCAGCTTAGGGACAGGGTATAATTCACCCCTCCACTTT	CASSLGTGYNSPLHF
TRBD1	TRBV7-2	TRBJ1-5	TGTGCCAGCAGCTTACGTCCCGGGACAGGGAATCAGCCCCAGCATTTT	CASSLRPGTGNQPQHF